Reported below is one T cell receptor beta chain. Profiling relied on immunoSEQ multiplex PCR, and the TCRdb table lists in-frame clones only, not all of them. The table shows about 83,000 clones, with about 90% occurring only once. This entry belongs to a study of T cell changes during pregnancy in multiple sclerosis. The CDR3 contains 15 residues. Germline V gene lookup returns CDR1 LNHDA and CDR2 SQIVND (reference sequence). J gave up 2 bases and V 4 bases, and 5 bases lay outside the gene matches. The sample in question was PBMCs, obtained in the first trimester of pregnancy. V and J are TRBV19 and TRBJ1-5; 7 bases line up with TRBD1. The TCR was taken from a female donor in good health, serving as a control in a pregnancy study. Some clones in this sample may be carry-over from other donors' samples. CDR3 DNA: TGTGCCAGTAGTACTACTACAGGGGGCAATCAGCCCCAGCATTTT. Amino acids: CASSTTTGGNQPQHF.